The 2 T cell receptor beta chains below were found in one sample sequenced in a study of response to subunit inactivated influenza vaccine. TCRdb called the RT-PCR reads again in MiXCR, with one record for every CDR3 protein. This repertoire shows around 710,000 distinct CDR3 sequences, around 14% found once; its top ten account for 5.5% to 7%. This sample comprised PBMCs from blood, obtained 14 days before vaccination. The receptors shown here come from a man aged 50-59 years who received an inactivated influenza vaccine.

The J gene is TRBJ2-1, the V gene TRBV20-1, with D perhaps matching TRBD1 or TRBD2 (5 bases each). The CDR3 contains 17 residues. Trimming left V 0 bases short and J 3 bases short, with 18 bases between. Germline assignment: CDR1 DFQATT and CDR2 SNEGSKA (reference sequence). The CDR3 DNA follows: TGCAGTGCTAGAGATGGGGACCATTCACTCAACTACAATGAGCAGTTCTTC. Its translation: CSARDGDHSLNYNEQFF.

The J gene is TRBJ2-5, the V gene TRBV5-1, with 8 bases aligning to TRBD2. The V gene's germline CDR1 is SGHRS and CDR2 YFSETQ. This CDR3 contains 16 residues. V shed 1 base, J shed 1 base, and the junction held 6 bases outside the gene matches. CDR3 nucleotides: TGCGCCAGCAGCTTGTTTTCGGGGGGGTCCCAAGAGACCCAGTACTTC. Translation: CASSLFSGGSQETQYF. Drawing the rest from reference TRBV5-1 and TRBJ2-5, the complete variable domain is KAGVTQTPRYLIKTRGQQVTLSCSPISGHRSVSWYQQTPGQGLQFLFEYFSETQRNKGNFPGRFSGRQFSNSRSEMNVSTLELGDSALYLCASSLFSGGSQETQYFGPGTRLLVL.